This TCR beta chain was observed in a study of blood T cell repertoires in COVID-19 (dated by TCRdb to about 2020). Regarding the study in general: The collaborator samples originated in the United States, Italy and Spain and spanned the acute and convalescent phases of COVID-19. Samples were obtained from the ongoing ImmuneRACE study (first 160 participants) and from 1,254 subjects provided by 6 global collaborators. The dataset comprised deeply sampled blood TCRbeta repertoires from subjects exposed to, actively infected with, or recovered from COVID-19. The material from the prospective study consisted of cDNA or gDNA derived from T cells, B-cell-depleted T cells, or PBMCs. The repertoires were released in a freely available public database meant as a resource for research on the immune response to SARS-CoV-2. Where HLA class I and class II types were available, the types were taken from metadata supplied by the sample provider, not from assay-based typing. Nearly every sample came with metadata listing a de-identified subject ID, COVID-19 status, age in years and sex.

Counted from cysteine to phenylalanine, this CDR3 has 13 amino acids. Of all the DNA, just the CDR3 is kept, 39 bases in frame from base 1. V is shortened by 2 bases, J by 9 bases, and the region joining them spans 11 bases. The CDR1 and CDR2 encoded by the germline V gene are MDHEN and SYDVKM. Here is what the overall study found, with its caveats: How much clinical and demographic metadata was included differed by source and by participant, and the metadata was provided uncurated.

Turning to this clone: Its antigen specificity is not known. No base-level quality is on record; no much larger clone is a single base apart.

One collaborating source in Seattle enrolled patients while the patients were actively infected and followed the patients over time throughout the course of disease. The collaborating institutions used their own protocols to collect whole blood in K2EDTA tubes. For TCRbeta analysis, collaborator samples were shipped as frozen whole blood, as isolated PBMCs, or as DNA extracted from either sample type. The immunoSEQ Assay, a bias-controlled multiplex PCR, was used to amplify TCRbeta CDR3 regions from genomic DNA. In the paper's pipeline: The number of nucleated cells in each sample was estimated from the amplification of reference gene primers within the assay. To quantify the absolute abundance of each unique TCRbeta CDR3 rearrangement, sequence reads were collapsed and filtered. For each sample, productive Simpson clonality was calculated as the square root of Simpson's diversity index across productive rearrangements. As stored in TCRdb, this immuneACCESS dataset retains in-frame rearrangements with V and J assigned. A fraction of the clones does not appear; measured against another copy, unresolved V genes explain less than half of the discrepancy, and the remainder lacks a known reason. From that table come the V and J calls and clone size; the DNA was used to work out D and trimming. The sample contains about 180,000 clones, about 83% of them found a single time. The ten largest clones capture roughly 18% of the sample.

The receptor was isolated from a person aged 65-85 years with COVID-19, enrolled during active disease. The sample comprised peripheral blood. The chain is assembled from TRBV28 and TRBJ1-5; there is no confident call for the D gene. The DNA is TGTGCCAGCAGTTTAGGTCCCTTTAGGCCCCAGCATTTT. Translated, this is CASSLGPFRPQHF.